One and the same sample provided the 9 T cell receptor beta chains below, sequenced in a study of OX40 agonist ivuxolimab in advanced cancers. Sequenced by immunoSEQ multiplex PCR; TCRdb stores in-frame clones only, minus some. The table has some 85,000 clones, about 90% seen once. The specimen comprised CD4+ or CD8+ T cells sorted from blood, sampled in a trial of the OX40 agonist ivuxolimab. The receptors stem from an adult with an advanced solid tumor such as melanoma, head and neck, liver or kidney cancer.

A remark on this clone: Other DNA sequences of this sample code for an identical CDR3. The rearrangement joins TRBV11-2 to TRBJ1-4; D is unclear. Trimming took 1 base from V and 3 from J, leaving 6 bases between them. The CDR3 is 14 residues long. Germline CDR1 is SGHAT and CDR2 is FQNNGV. DNA of the CDR3: TGTGCCAGCAGCTTAGGGGGTGCTAATGAAAAACTGTTTTTT. This sequence encodes CASSLGGANEKLFF.

The chain is built from TRBV19 and TRBJ1-1; 9 bases are a match to TRBD1. The junction had 7 bases not matched to a gene; V was cut back by 7 bases and J by 10 bases. The CDR3 consists of 12 residues. Germline V gene lookup returns CDR1 LNHDA and CDR2 SQIVND (reference sequence). The CDR3 sequence: CASTPGQGGAFF. In DNA, the CDR3 is TGTGCCAGTACTCCGGGACAGGGTGGAGCTTTCTTT.

V usage is TRBV5-1 and J usage is TRBJ1-3, with TRBD1 as a possible D gene (6 bases). Per the germline V gene, CDR1 is SGHRS and CDR2 is YFSETQ. V gave up 2 bases and J gave up 6 bases, with 12 bases separating them. This CDR3 has 14 amino acids. CDR3 residues: CASSFAGAENTIYF. The CDR3 region has the DNA TGCGCCAGCAGCTTCGCGGGGGCCGAAAACACCATATATTTT. Variable domain in full (rest from reference TRBV5-1 and TRBJ1-3): KAGVTQTPRYLIKTRGQQVTLSCSPISGHRSVSWYQQTPGQGLQFLFEYFSETQRNKGNFPGRFSGRQFSNSRSEMNVSTLELGDSALYLCASSFAGAENTIYFGEGSWLTVV.

In the case of this clone: A read error may account for a junction end that differs from germline. Distinct nucleotide sequences in the sample also encode this CDR3. The rearrangement uses TRBV30 and TRBJ2-3, with 9 bases that match TRBD2. CDR1 and CDR2 from the germline V gene are GTSNPN and SVGIG (reference sequence). The CDR3 spans 14 residues. CDR3 protein: CAWSGLASTDTQYF. DNA for the CDR3: TGTGCTTGGAGTGGACTAGCGAGCACAGATACGCAGTATTTT.

This clone came up once. The chain joins TRBV6-5 to TRBJ1-1; 7 bases align to TRBD1. Germline V gene sequence: CDR1 MNHEY, CDR2 SVGAGI. The CDR3 loop spans 13 amino acids. The V segment lost 3 bases and the J segment 3 bases; nucleotides outside the gene matches: 1. CDR3 DNA sequence: TGTGCCAGCAGTTATCAGGGGGACACTGAAGCTTTCTTT. It specifies CASSYQGDTEAFF.

The rearrangement joins TRBV28 to TRBJ2-1; 7 bases match TRBD1. The CDR3 length is 13 residues. V was clipped by 3 bases and J by 12 bases; unmatched bases: 8. The V gene's germline CDR1 is MDHEN and CDR2 SYDVKM. The DNA for the CDR3 is TGTGCCAGCAGTTTTAGGGCAGGGGGAAGGCAGTTCTTC. Translation: CASSFRAGGRQFF. Filled out from reference TRBV28 and TRBJ2-1, the complete variable domain reads DVKVTQSSRYLVKRTGEKVFLECVQDMDHENMFWYRQDPGLGLRLIYFSYDVKMKEKGDIPEGYSVSREKKERFSLILESASTNQTSMYLCASSFRAGGRQFFGPGTRLTVL.

For this clone: Distinct nucleotide sequences in the sample also encode this CDR3. The chain uses TRBV7-2 and TRBJ2-7; 8 bases align to TRBD1. The CDR3 contains 14 residues. CDR1 and CDR2 (germline): SGHTA, FQGNSA. Trimming removed 5 bases from V and 1 base from J; junction bases left unmatched: 4. As DNA, the CDR3 is TGTGCCAGCAGCCCTACAGGGGGATCCTACGAGCAGTACTTC. Translated, it gives CASSPTGGSYEQYF.

The chain employs TRBV5-6 and TRBJ1-2; no reliable D call. Trimming pared 4 bases from V and 8 bases from J, leaving 9 bases between. In germline, CDR1 is SGHDT, CDR2 YYEEEE. CDR3 length: 11 residues. The CDR3 bases are TGTGCCAGCAGCGGCAGTAGAGGCTACACCTTC. Residues: CASSGSRGYTF.

The chain has TRBV4-2 and TRBJ2-1; no clear D gene. The CDR3 totals 16 residues. V dropped 1 base and J dropped 0 bases, with 10 bases sitting between them. Germline V gene sequence: CDR1 LGHNA, CDR2 YNFKEQ. The CDR3 nucleotides are TGTGCCAGCAGCCAAGTTTCCTACATCTCCTACAATGAGCAGTTCTTC. Its protein is CASSQVSYISYNEQFF.